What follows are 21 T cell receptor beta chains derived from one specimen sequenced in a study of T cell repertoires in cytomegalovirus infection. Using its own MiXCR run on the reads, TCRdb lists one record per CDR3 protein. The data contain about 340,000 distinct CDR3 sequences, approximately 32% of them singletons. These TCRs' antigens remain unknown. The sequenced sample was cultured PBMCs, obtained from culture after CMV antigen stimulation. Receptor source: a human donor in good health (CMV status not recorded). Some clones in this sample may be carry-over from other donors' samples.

The CDR3 protein is CASSARARDVRPYEQYF. CDR3 DNA: TGTGCCAGCAGCGCCCGAGCTCGGGACGTAAGACCCTACGAGCAGTACTTC. The rearrangement joins TRBV7-6 to TRBJ2-7; the D call may be TRBD1 or TRBD2 (5 bases each). Germline V CDR1 and CDR2: SGHVS, FNYEAQ. Trimming shortened V by 5 bases and J by 2 bases, and 22 bases separated the two germline ends. The CDR3 runs 17 residues. The full variable domain, rest sourced from reference TRBV7-6 and TRBJ2-7, is GAGVSQSPRYKVTKRGQDVALRCDPISGHVSLYWYRQALGQGPEFLTYFNYEAQQDKSGLPNDRFSAERPEGSISTLTIQRTEQRDSAMYRCASSARARDVRPYEQYFGPGTRLTVT.

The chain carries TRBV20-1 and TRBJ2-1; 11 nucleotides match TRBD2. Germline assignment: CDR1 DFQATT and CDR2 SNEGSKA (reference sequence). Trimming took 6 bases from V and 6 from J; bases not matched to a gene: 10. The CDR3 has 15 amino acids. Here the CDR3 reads CSAPIPSGRTNEQFF. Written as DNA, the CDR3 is TGCAGTGCCCCGATCCCTAGCGGGAGGACCAATGAGCAGTTCTTC.

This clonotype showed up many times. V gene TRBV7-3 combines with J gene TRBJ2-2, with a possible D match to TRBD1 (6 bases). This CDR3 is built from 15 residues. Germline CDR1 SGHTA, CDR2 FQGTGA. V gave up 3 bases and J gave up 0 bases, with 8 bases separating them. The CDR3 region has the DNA TGTGCCAGCAGCTTTAACAGGGCGAACACCGGGGAGCTGTTTTTT. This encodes CASSFNRANTGELFF.

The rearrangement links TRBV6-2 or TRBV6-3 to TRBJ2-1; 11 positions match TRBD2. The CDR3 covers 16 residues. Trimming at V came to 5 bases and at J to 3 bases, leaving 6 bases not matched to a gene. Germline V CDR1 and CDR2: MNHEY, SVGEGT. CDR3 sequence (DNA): TGTGCCAGCAGTCCTGGGACTAGCGGATACTACAATGAGCAGTTCTTC. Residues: CASSPGTSGYYNEQFF.

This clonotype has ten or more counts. CDR3 protein: CASSYNRGGSSGNTIYF. DNA of the CDR3: TGTGCCAGCAGCTATAACAGGGGGGGTAGCTCTGGAAACACCATATATTTT. This chain joins TRBV7-8 and TRBJ1-3; TRBD1 matches 8 bases. Germline values: CDR1 SGHVS, CDR2 FQNEAQ. The J segment lost 0 bases and the V segment lost 4 bases, leaving 8 bases of the junction unmatched. This CDR3 contains 17 residues.

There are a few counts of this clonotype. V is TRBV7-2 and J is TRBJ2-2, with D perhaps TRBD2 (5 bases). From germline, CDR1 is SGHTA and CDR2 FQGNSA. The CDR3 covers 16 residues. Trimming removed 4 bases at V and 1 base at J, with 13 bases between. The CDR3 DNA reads TGTGCCAGCAGCTCCGGACTTCTGGGGAACACCGGGGAGCTGTTTTTT. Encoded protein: CASSSGLLGNTGELFF.

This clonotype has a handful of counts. The CDR3 region has the DNA TGTGCCTTCACCCCGGGACTAGCGGCCACAGATACGCAGTATTTT. It yields the protein CAFTPGLAATDTQYF. The V and J genes are TRBV30 and TRBJ2-3; 11 bases are shared with TRBD2. The CDR3 has 15 amino acids. The V gene end was trimmed by 7 bases and the J gene end by 2 bases; junction bases not matched to a gene: 8. CDR1 is GTSNPN and CDR2 is SVGIG in the germline V gene (reference sequence).

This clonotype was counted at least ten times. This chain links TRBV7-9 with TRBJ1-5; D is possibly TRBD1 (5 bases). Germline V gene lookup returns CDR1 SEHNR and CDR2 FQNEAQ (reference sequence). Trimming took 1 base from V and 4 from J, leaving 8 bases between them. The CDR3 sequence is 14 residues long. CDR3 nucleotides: TGTGCCAGCAGCTTAGTGGCAGGGAATCAGCCCCAGCATTTT. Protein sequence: CASSLVAGNQPQHF.

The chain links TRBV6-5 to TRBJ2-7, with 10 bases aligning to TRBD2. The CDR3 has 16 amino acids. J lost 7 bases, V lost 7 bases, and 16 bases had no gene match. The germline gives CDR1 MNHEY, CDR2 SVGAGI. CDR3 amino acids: CASTYRASGSWLEQYF. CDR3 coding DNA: TGTGCCAGCACATACCGGGCTAGCGGGAGTTGGTTGGAGCAGTACTTC.

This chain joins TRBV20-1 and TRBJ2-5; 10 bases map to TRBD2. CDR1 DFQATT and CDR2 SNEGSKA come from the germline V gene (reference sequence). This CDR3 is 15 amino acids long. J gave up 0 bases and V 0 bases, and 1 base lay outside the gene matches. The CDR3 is CSAREGTSDQETQYF. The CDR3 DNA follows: TGCAGTGCTAGAGAAGGGACTAGCGACCAAGAGACCCAGTACTTC.

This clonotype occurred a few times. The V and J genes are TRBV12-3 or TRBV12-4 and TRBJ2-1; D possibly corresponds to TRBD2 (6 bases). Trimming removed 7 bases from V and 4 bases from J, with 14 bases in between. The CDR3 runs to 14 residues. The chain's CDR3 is CASTLPGSYNEQFF. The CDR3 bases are TGTGCCAGCACTCTACCCGGGAGTTACAATGAGCAGTTCTTC.

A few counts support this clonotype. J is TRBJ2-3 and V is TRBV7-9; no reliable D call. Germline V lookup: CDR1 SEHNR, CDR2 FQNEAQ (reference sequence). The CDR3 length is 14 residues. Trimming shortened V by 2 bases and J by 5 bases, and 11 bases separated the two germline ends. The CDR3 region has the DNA TGTGCCAGCAGCTTAAACCCGAGAGGAGATACGCAGTATTTT. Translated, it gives CASSLNPRGDTQYF.

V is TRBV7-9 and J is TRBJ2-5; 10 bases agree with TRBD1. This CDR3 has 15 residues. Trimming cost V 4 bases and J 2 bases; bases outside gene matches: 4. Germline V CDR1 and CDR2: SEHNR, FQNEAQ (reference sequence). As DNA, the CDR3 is TGTGCCAGCAGCTCGCCGGGACAGGGGCAAGAGACCCAGTACTTC. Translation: CASSSPGQGQETQYF.

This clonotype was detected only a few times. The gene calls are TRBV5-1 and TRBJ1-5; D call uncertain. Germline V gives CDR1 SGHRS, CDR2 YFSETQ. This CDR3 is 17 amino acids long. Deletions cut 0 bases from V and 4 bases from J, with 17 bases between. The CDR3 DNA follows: TGCGCCAGCAGCTTGGGGGAGGGTAAAGGAGCGAATCAGCCCCAGCATTTT. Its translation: CASSLGEGKGANQPQHF.

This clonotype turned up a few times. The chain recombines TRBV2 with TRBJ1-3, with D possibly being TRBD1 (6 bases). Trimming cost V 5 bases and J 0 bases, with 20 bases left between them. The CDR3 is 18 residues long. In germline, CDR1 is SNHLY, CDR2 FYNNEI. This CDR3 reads CASSRFGQLIFSGNTIYF. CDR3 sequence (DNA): TGTGCCAGCAGTCGATTTGGACAGCTTATATTCTCTGGAAACACCATATATTTT.

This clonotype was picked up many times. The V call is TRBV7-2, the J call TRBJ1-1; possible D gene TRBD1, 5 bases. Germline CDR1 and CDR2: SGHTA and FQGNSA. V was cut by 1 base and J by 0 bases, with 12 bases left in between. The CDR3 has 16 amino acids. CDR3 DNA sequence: TGTGCCAGCAGCTTAGTCCCAGGGCTCATGAACACTGAAGCTTTCTTT. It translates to CASSLVPGLMNTEAFF.

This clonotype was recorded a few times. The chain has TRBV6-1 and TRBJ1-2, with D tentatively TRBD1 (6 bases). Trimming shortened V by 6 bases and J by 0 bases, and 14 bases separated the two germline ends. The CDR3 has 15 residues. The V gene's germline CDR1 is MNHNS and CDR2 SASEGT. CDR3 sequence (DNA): TGTGCCAGCAGAATCGGGACACCACCTAACTATGGCTACACCTTC. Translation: CASRIGTPPNYGYTF.

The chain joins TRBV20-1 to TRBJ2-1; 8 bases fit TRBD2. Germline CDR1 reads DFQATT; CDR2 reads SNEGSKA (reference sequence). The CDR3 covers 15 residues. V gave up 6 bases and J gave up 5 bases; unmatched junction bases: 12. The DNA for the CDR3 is TGCAGTGCAGACCCACTAGCGGAGGCCCACAATGAGCAGTTCTTC. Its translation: CSADPLAEAHNEQFF.

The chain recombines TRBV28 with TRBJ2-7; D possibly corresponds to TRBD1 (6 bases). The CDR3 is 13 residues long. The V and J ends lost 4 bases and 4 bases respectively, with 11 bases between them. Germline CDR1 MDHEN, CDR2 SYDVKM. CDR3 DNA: TGTGCCAGCAGTTCCGGACAGCTTTACGAGCAGTACTTC. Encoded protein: CASSSGQLYEQYF.

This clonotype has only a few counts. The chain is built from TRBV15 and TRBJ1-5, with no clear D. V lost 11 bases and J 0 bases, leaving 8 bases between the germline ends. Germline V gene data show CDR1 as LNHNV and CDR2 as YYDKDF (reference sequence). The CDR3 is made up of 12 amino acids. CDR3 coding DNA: TGTGCCGTTGGTGCTAGCAATCAGCCCCAGCATTTT. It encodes CAVGASNQPQHF.

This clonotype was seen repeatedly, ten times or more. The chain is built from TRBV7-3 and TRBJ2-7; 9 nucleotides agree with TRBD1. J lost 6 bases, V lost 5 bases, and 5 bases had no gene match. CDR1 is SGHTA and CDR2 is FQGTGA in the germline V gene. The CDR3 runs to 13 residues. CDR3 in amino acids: CASSATGGAEQYF. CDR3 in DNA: TGTGCCAGCAGCGCTACAGGGGGCGCCGAGCAGTACTTC.